What follows describes a single TCR beta chain. What this receptor recognizes is not known. Within one base of it there is no much larger clone, and no base qualities were kept. The CDR3 regions of human TCRbeta chains were subjected to immunosequencing. Per the original workflow: Repertoire TCRs were checked for matches against a reference library of SARS-CoV-2-specific TCRs that had been generated using the MIRA antigen-specificity platform. Breadth was defined as the fraction of unique TCRs that were SARS-CoV-2-associated. Depth was defined as the fraction of total T cells that were SARS-CoV-2-associated. Using the MIRA data, each spike-specific TCR was mapped to the spike region that the TCR reacts to and placed in a CD4 or CD8 class. Log10-transformed breadth and depth values were compared by one-way ANOVA with Sidak's multiple comparisons tests. Entries here come from immuneACCESS through TCRdb and include only in-frame sequences with V and J called. Some clones fail to appear in such tables; in the studies checked, an unresolved V gene covers under half of the shortfall, and the cause of the remainder is unknown. From that table come the V and J calls and clone size; the DNA was used to work out D and trimming. Here the sample has some 120,000 clones; just over 85% occur a single time. The ten largest clones capture 18% of the sample.

These data come from a study of T cell responses to AZD1222 COVID-19 vaccine (dated by TCRdb to about 2021). Notes on the research overall: A total of about 250 trial participants underwent TCR sequencing, of whom nearly 210 had received two doses of AZD1222 and around 25 had received two doses of the MenACWY control vaccine. Trial participants were enrolled into age subgroups of 18-55, 56-69 and 70-plus years, which contained about 150, 28 and 57 TCR-sequenced participants, respectively.

Broad study findings and their caveats: Because no samples from the day 14 peak response were available, repertoires could be characterized only after the peak T cell response. After two AZD1222 doses, spike-specific TCR breadth and depth were significantly higher than at day 0 and than in MenACWY recipients. The 56-69-year group was small, and its depth increase did not reach significance, likely because of low power. Most participants were white British and females outnumbered males, and the authors suggested that clonal diversity may have been underestimated. The whole spike protein was spanned by vaccine-associated CD4 TCRs, and dominant responses were seen in regions 160-218 and 743-854. Conclusions about previously exposed vaccinees are limited because only six or seven AZD1222 recipients were SARS-CoV-2 seropositive at baseline. Nearly half of unique spike-specific TCRs reportedly recognized epitopes outside regions mutated in the B.1.351 and B.1.1.7 variants.

V lost 2 bases and J lost 7 bases, and the count of bases not matched to a germline gene is 6. The CDR3 measures 13 amino acids from cysteine to phenylalanine. The only DNA kept is the CDR3, 39 bases in frame from the first base. The germline V gene (reference sequence) gives CDR1 as GTSNPN and CDR2 as SVGIG. The time point label, as the study defines it: baseline before first vaccination. The treatment or condition label on this specimen signifies: meningococcal conjugate vaccine given as trial control. Samples from vaccinated people were obtained from the UK trials COV001 and COV002, which included a single-blind randomized controlled phase 2/3 trial of AZD1222 (ChAdOx1 nCoV-19) in healthy adults. For TCRbeta chain sequencing, PBMC samples from trial participants were taken at day 0 and at day 28 after the second dose.

The sample in question was peripheral blood, obtained on day 0 of MenACWY control vaccination. The sequence was collected from an adult in good health. The sequence is built from TRBV30 and TRBJ2-7; TRBD1 lines up with 9 middle nucleotides. The DNA reads as follows: TGTGCCTGGAGTATGGGACAGGGTGCTGAGCAGTACTTC. It specifies CAWSMGQGAEQYF. The CDR3 plus the reference TRBV30 and TRBJ2-7 genes for the other parts give the full variable domain: SQTIHQWPATLVQPVGSPLSLECTVEGTSNPNLYWYRQAAGRGLQLLFYSVGIGQISSEVPQNLSASRPQDRQFILSSKKLLLSDSGFYLCAWSMGQGAEQYFGPGTRLTVT.